This T cell receptor (beta chain) stems from a study of control samples from healthy donors and cancer patients. Repertoires were generated with immunoSEQ multiplex PCR, while TCRdb's copy carries only in-frame clones and drops some. In the table there are approximately 37,000 clones, around 90% of which are singletons. V dropped 2 bases and J dropped 7 bases, with 21 bases sitting between them. Germline CDR1 and CDR2: SGHVS and FNYEAQ. This CDR3 has 17 residues. The sample consisted of blood. The J gene is TRBJ2-1, the V gene TRBV7-6, with D possibly matching TRBD2 (7 bases). This TCR was sampled from a woman in her fifties or sixties in good health. CDR3 region: CASSLRRGARWENEQFF. CDR3 coding DNA: TGTGCCAGCAGCTTACGCCGGGGGGCGAGGTGGGAAAATGAGCAGTTCTTC.